Shown below are 14 T cell receptor beta chains from a single sample sequenced in a study of CXCR4 blockade with PD-1 therapy in pancreatic cancer. Measured with immunoSEQ multiplex PCR; TCRdb has only the in-frame clones, and not every one. There are about 4,000 clones in the sample; 41% occur only once, and about a sixth lies in the top ten. The sequenced sample consisted of tumor tissue. These receptors all stem from a human donor with pancreatic ductal adenocarcinoma.

Relative to its sample, this clone is medium-sized. The rearrangement uses TRBV6-1 and TRBJ2-5; D call uncertain. The V and J ends lost 1 base and 5 bases respectively, with 8 bases between them. The germline V gene encodes CDR1 MNHNS and CDR2 SASEGT. The CDR3 spans 13 residues. Here the CDR3 reads CASSEEGWETQYF. CDR3 nucleotide sequence: TGTGCCAGCAGTGAAGAGGGTTGGGAGACCCAGTACTTC.

The table lists this clone with a few counts. The chain has TRBV9 and TRBJ1-5; TRBD1 agrees at 7 bases. The CDR3 loop spans 15 amino acids. Per the germline V gene, CDR1 is SGDLS and CDR2 is YYNGEE. The V gene end was trimmed by 5 bases and the J gene end by 5 bases; junction bases not matched to a gene: 10. The CDR3 is CASSVRDSTYQPQHF. For the CDR3, the DNA is TGTGCCAGCAGTGTACGGGACAGCACCTATCAGCCCCAGCATTTT.

This clone was picked up a small number of times. The genes are TRBV11-3 and TRBJ2-3; D might be TRBD1 (6 bases). Trimming cost V 5 bases and J 1 base, with 13 bases left between them. Germline values: CDR1 SGHNT, CDR2 YENEEA. The CDR3 runs 15 residues. The CDR3 region has the DNA TGTGCCAGCAGCCCCCACAGGGATGGCACAGATACGCAGTATTTT. Residues: CASSPHRDGTDTQYF.

This clone was detected a few times. This chain links TRBV7-4 with TRBJ2-7; TRBD2 matches at 9 bases. V trimming: 6 bases; J trimming: 4 bases; junction bases outside the gene matches: 7. The CDR3 spans 14 residues. CDR1 and CDR2 (germline): SGHVT, SQSDAQ. The CDR3 protein is CASSFSGGGYEQYF. CDR3 DNA: TGTGCCAGCAGTTTTAGCGGGGGCGGGTACGAGCAGTACTTC.

In this sample, this clone turned up a few times. The V and J genes are TRBV6-8 and TRBJ2-1; the D gene is possibly TRBD1 (5 bases). Germline CDR1 reads MNHGY; CDR2 reads SAAAGT. V dropped 2 bases and J dropped 6 bases, with 14 bases sitting between them. The CDR3 is 15 residues long. In DNA, the CDR3 is TGTGCCAGCAGTTACGGGGCGGCTAGGGGCAATGAGCAGTTCTTC. Translation: CASSYGAARGNEQFF.

The chain links TRBV29-1 to TRBJ1-1; D not certain. This CDR3 has 12 amino acids. The ends were cut back, 7 bases at V and 1 base at J, with 10 bases in the middle. The germline CDR1 and CDR2 sequences are SQVTM and ANQGSEA. CDR3 DNA: TGCAGCGCAGGAGACGGGAACACTGAAGCTTTCTTT. Its translation is CSAGDGNTEAFF. The full variable domain, with the rest looked up from reference TRBV29-1 and TRBJ1-1, is SAVISQKPSRDICQRGTSLTIQCQVDSQVTMMFWYRQQPGQSLTLIATANQGSEATYESGFVIDKFPISRPNLTFSTLTVSNMSPEDSSIYLCSAGDGNTEAFFGQGTRLTVV.

The V gene is TRBV19, the J gene TRBJ1-1; TRBD1 matches 10 bases. Per germline, CDR1 LNHDA and CDR2 SQIVND (reference sequence). This CDR3 region has 14 residues. The V segment lost 5 bases and the J segment 4 bases; nucleotides outside the gene matches: 4. DNA of the CDR3: TGTGCCAGTAGTGCCCGGGACAGGGGCACTGAAGCTTTCTTT. Translation: CASSARDRGTEAFF. The full variable domain, rest sourced from reference TRBV19 and TRBJ1-1, is DGGITQSPKYLFRKEGQNVTLSCEQNLNHDAMYWYRQDPGQGLRLIYYSQIVNDFQKGDIAEGYSVSREKKESFPLTVTSAQKNPTAFYLCASSARDRGTEAFFGQGTRLTVV.

The chain combines TRBV6-8 with TRBJ1-4; D ambiguous. Per the germline V gene, CDR1 is MNHGY and CDR2 is SAAAGT. The CDR3 sequence is 13 residues long. Trimming took off 6 bases at V and 8 bases at J, with 13 bases between the two ends. The CDR3 DNA reads TGTGCCAGCAGCCGAGAGGAGAACGAAAAACTGTTTTTT. Protein: CASSREENEKLFF.

The chain employs TRBV15 and TRBJ2-2; a possible D gene is TRBD1 (7 bases). Trimming took off 6 bases at V and 6 bases at J, with 14 bases between the two ends. Germline CDR1 and CDR2: LNHNV and YYDKDF (reference sequence). The CDR3 extends over 14 amino acids. This CDR3 is CATRFGRGAGELFF. The CDR3 DNA is TGTGCCACCAGGTTCGGCAGGGGGGCCGGGGAGCTGTTTTTT.

This clone came up a few times. The genes are TRBV6-8 and TRBJ2-3; possible D gene TRBD1, 6 bases. The CDR3 has 15 amino acids. Trimming cost V 6 bases and J 0 bases, with 13 bases left between them. Germline CDR1 MNHGY, CDR2 SAAAGT. The CDR3 here is CASRIGTLSTDTQYF. DNA for the CDR3: TGTGCCAGCAGGATCGGGACATTGAGCACAGATACGCAGTATTTT.

The chain recombines TRBV9 with TRBJ2-7, with 11 bases aligning to TRBD2. Losses at the gene ends were 5 bases for V and 7 bases for J; bases not matched to a gene: 5. The CDR3 spans 13 residues. The germline V gene has CDR1 SGDLS and CDR2 YYNGEE. The CDR3 protein is CASSGRTSGEQYF. In DNA, the CDR3 is TGTGCCAGCAGTGGCCGGACTAGCGGGGAGCAGTACTTC. The whole variable domain, filled in from reference TRBV9 and TRBJ2-7, reads DSGVTQTPKHLITATGQRVTLRCSPRSGDLSVYWYQQSLDQGLQFLIQYYNGEERAKGNILERFSAQQFPDLHSELNLSSLELGDSALYFCASSGRTSGEQYFGPGTRLTVT.

This chain uses TRBV5-1 with TRBJ2-2; 8 bases map to TRBD1. Germline V gives CDR1 SGHRS, CDR2 YFSETQ. There are 14 residues in the CDR3. V dropped 7 bases and J dropped 4; count of bases not matched to a gene: 6. Here the CDR3 reads CASYGQGGTGELFF. CDR3 in DNA: TGCGCCAGCTATGGACAGGGAGGCACCGGGGAGCTGTTTTTT.

This clone was observed a handful of times. This chain joins TRBV19 and TRBJ2-2, with 8 bases aligning to TRBD1. The V segment lost 5 bases and the J segment 3 bases; nucleotides outside the gene matches: 8. CDR1 and CDR2 (germline): LNHDA, SQIVND (reference sequence). The CDR3 extends over 16 amino acids. This CDR3 is CASSPDRARDTGELFF. In nucleotides, the CDR3 is TGTGCCAGTAGTCCGGACAGGGCGCGGGACACCGGGGAGCTGTTTTTT.

This clone came up a few times. J is TRBJ1-6 and V is TRBV10-2, with 8 nucleotides matching TRBD1. Looked up from germline, CDR1 is WSHSY and CDR2 is SAAADI. The trim removed 5 bases at V and 3 bases at J, leaving 6 bases unmatched. The length of the CDR3 is 16 residues. The DNA of the CDR3 is TGCGCCAGCAGTTCTCCCGACAGGGGCTATAATTCACCCCTCCACTTT. Encoded protein: CASSSPDRGYNSPLHF.